Below are 5 T cell receptor beta chains sequenced from a single sample in a study of cytomegalovirus exposure and HLA in healthy donors. PCR involved 60 Vbeta and 13 Jbeta primers. Repertoires were generated with immunoSEQ multiplex PCR, while TCRdb's copy carries only in-frame clones and drops some. The table lists about 61,000 clones, about 89% of them singletons, with approximately 1.5% in the top ten. Input material: PBMCs. These receptors were obtained from a man aged 25-45 years in good health and CMV-seropositive.

V is TRBV6-6 and J is TRBJ2-1, with a possible D match to TRBD2 (6 bases). Germline V gene data show CDR1 as MNHNY and CDR2 as SVGAGI (reference sequence). V lost 5 bases and J 2 bases, leaving 13 bases between the germline ends. The CDR3 sequence is 15 residues long. The CDR3 nucleotides read TGTGCCAGCAGTCCCGGAGGGCCTCCCTACAATGAGCAGTTCTTC. Its translation is CASSPGGPPYNEQFF.

The J gene is TRBJ2-2, the V gene TRBV4-2, with D perhaps TRBD2 (5 bases). Trimming stripped 4 bases from V and 5 bases from J, with 8 bases between. The CDR3 is made up of 13 amino acids. Germline V gene lookup returns CDR1 LGHNA and CDR2 YNFKEQ. The CDR3 DNA reads as TGTGCCAGCAGCCCCTCGGGGACCGGGGAGCTGTTTTTT. It translates to CASSPSGTGELFF.

The chain uses TRBV6-1 and TRBJ1-2; TRBD1 matches at 10 bases. Germline CDR1 is MNHNS and CDR2 is SASEGT. V gave up 5 bases and J gave up 4 bases; unmatched junction bases: 7. The CDR3 runs to 15 residues. Here the CDR3 DNA reads TGTGCCAGCAGTCTCTGGACAGGGGGAATCTATGGCTACACCTTC. This translates into CASSLWTGGIYGYTF.

The chain links TRBV27 to TRBJ2-7; 10 bases map to TRBD1. V dropped 6 bases and J dropped 6; count of bases not matched to a gene: 5. Germline loops: CDR1 MNHEY, CDR2 SMNVEV (reference sequence). The CDR3 loop spans 13 amino acids. The CDR3 bases are TGTGCCAGCAGCCCGGGACAGGGGAGCGAGCAGTACTTC. Translating it yields CASSPGQGSEQYF.

The V and J genes are TRBV30 and TRBJ2-2, with 8 nucleotides matching TRBD1. This CDR3 contains 16 residues. Losses at the gene ends were 1 base for V and 7 bases for J; bases not matched to a gene: 11. Germline assignment: CDR1 GTSNPN and CDR2 SVGIG (reference sequence). The CDR3 sequence is CAWSAWTGYGGGELFF. CDR3 DNA sequence: TGTGCCTGGAGTGCCTGGACAGGGTACGGTGGCGGGGAGCTGTTTTTT.